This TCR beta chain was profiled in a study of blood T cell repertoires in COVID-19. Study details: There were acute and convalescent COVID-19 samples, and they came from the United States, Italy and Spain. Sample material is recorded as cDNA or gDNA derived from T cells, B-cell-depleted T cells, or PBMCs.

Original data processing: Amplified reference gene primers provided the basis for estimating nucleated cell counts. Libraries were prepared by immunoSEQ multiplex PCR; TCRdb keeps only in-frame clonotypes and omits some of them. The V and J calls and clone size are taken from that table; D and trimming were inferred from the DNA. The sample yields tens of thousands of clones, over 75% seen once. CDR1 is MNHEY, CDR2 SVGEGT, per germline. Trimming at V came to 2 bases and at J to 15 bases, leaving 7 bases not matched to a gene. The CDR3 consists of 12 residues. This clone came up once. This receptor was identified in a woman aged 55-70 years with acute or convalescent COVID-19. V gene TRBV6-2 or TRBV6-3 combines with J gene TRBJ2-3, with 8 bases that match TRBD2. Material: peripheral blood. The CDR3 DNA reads TGTGCCAGCAGTTACGGGGGACTAGGCGCCTATTTT. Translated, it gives CASSYGGLGAYF.